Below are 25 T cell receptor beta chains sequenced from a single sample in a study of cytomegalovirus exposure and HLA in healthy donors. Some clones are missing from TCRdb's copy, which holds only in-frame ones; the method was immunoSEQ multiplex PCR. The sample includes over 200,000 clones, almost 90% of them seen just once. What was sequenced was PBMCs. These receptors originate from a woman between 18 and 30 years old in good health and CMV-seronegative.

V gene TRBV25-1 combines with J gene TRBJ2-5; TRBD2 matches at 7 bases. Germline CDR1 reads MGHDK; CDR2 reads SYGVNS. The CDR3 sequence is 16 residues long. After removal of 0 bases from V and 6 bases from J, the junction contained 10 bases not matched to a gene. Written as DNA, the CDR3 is TGTGCCAGCAGTGAATATGGCGACGTGCGGGGGAAGACCCAGTACTTC. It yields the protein CASSEYGDVRGKTQYF. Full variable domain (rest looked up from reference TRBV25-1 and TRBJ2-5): EADIYQTPRYLVIGTGKKITLECSQTMGHDKMYWYQQDPGMELHLIHYSYGVNSTEKGDLSSESTVSRIRTEHFPLTLESARPSHTSQYLCASSEYGDVRGKTQYFGPGTRLLVL.

This chain's CDR3 is CASSQDSTTYNEQFF. The CDR3 DNA sequence: TGCGCCAGCAGCCAGGACAGTACGACCTACAATGAGCAGTTCTTC. This rearrangement joins TRBV4-3 to TRBJ2-1; D perhaps matches TRBD1 (6 bases). Between the trimmed V and J ends, which lost 3 bases and 2 bases, there was a span of 11 bases. CDR3 length: 15 residues. Germline V gene data show CDR1 as LGHNA and CDR2 as YSLEER.

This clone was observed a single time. CDR3 loop: CASTLQGSHNEQFF. DNA for the CDR3: TGCGCCAGTACCCTCCAGGGGTCCCACAATGAGCAGTTCTTC. This chain links TRBV5-1 with TRBJ2-1; a weak D match, TRBD1 (6 bases). Trimming pared 8 bases from V and 5 bases from J, leaving 17 bases between. This CDR3 spans 14 amino acids. Germline-derived CDR1 and CDR2 are SGHRS and YFSETQ.

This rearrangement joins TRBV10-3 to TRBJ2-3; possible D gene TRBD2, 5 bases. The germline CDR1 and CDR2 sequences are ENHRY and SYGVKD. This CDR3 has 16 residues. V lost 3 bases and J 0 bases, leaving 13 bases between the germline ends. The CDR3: CAISDGRTPSTDTQYF. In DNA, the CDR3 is TGTGCCATCAGTGATGGGAGAACCCCTAGCACAGATACGCAGTATTTT.

The CDR3 DNA sequence: TGTGCCAGCAGTTACACAGGGGTCCTGAACACTGAAGCTTTCTTT. It codes for CASSYTGVLNTEAFF. The chain is built from TRBV6-7 and TRBJ1-1, with 7 nucleotides matching TRBD1. Being an ORF, TRBV6-7 has a function that is uncertain. Germline trimming cut 2 bases from V and 0 bases from J; bases unmatched to any gene: 3. The CDR3 spans 15 residues.

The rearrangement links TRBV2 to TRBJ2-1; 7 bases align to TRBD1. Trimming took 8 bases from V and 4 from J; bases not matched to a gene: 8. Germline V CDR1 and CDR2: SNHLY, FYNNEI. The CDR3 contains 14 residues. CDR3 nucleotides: TGTGCCAGCTGGGACAGCCTAGGATACAATGAGCAGTTCTTC. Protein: CASWDSLGYNEQFF.

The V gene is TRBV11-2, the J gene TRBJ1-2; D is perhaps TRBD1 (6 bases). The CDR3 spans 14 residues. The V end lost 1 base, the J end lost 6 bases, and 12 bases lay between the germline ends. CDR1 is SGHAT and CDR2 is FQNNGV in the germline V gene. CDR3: CASSLARTDNGYTF. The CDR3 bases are TGTGCCAGCAGCTTAGCACGGACAGACAATGGCTACACCTTC.

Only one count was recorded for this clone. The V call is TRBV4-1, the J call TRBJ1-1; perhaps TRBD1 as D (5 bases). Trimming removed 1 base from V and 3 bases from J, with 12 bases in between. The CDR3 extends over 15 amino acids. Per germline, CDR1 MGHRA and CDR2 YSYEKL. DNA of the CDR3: TGCGCCAGCAGCCAAGCGGCGCGGGGGGACACTGAAGCTTTCTTT. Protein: CASSQAARGDTEAFF.

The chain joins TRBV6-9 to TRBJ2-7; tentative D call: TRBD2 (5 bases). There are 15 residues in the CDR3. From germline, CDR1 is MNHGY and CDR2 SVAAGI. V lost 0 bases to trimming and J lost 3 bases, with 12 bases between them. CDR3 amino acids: CASSYSSGRDYEQYF. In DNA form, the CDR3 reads TGTGCCAGCAGTTATTCAAGCGGCAGAGACTACGAGCAGTACTTC.

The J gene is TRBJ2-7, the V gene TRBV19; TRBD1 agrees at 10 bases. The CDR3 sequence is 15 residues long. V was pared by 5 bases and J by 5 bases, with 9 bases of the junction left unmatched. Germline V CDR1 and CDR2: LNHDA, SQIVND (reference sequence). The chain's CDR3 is CASSDRDRGGNEQYF. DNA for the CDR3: TGTGCCAGTAGTGACCGGGACAGGGGTGGGAACGAGCAGTACTTC.

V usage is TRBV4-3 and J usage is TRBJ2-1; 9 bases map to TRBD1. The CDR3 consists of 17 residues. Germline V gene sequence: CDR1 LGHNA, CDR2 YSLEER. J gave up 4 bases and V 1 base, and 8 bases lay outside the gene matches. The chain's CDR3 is CASSQGGSGQGYNEQFF. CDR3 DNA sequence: TGCGCCAGCAGCCAAGGGGGTTCCGGACAGGGGTACAATGAGCAGTTCTTC.

DNA for the CDR3: TGTGCCAGCAGCGATAGCGGGGGCCGTTACAATGAGCAGTTCTTC. Protein product: CASSDSGGRYNEQFF. This sequence joins TRBV9 and TRBJ2-1; the match to TRBD2 covers 9 bases. The germline gives CDR1 SGDLS, CDR2 YYNGEE. The CDR3 length is 15 residues. The ends lost 3 bases at V and 4 bases at J; junction bases unmatched: 5.

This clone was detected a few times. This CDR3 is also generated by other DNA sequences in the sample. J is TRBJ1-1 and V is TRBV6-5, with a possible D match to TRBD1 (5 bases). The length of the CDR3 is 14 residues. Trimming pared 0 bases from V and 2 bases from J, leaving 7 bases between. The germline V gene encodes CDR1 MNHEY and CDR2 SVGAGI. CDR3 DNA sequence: TGTGCCAGCAGTTACTCAGGGGCCAACACTGAAGCTTTCTTT. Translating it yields CASSYSGANTEAFF.

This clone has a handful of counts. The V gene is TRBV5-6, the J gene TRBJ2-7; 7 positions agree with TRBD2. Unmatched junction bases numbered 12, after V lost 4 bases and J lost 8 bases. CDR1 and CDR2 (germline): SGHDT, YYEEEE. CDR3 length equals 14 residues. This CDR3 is CASSTGLVRTKQYF. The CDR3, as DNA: TGTGCCAGCAGCACCGGACTAGTCAGGACGAAGCAGTACTTC. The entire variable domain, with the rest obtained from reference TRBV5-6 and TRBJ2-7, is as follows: DAGVTQSPTHLIKTRGQQVTLRCSPKSGHDTVSWYQQALGQGPQFIFQYYEEEERQRGNFPDRFSGHQFPNYSSELNVNALLLGDSALYLCASSTGLVRTKQYFGPGTRLTVT.

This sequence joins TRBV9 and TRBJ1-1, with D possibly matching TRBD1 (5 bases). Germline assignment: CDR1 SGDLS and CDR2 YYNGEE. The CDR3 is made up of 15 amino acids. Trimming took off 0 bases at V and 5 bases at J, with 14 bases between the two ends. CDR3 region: CASSVAQVRGTEAFF. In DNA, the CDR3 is TGTGCCAGCAGCGTAGCTCAAGTACGGGGGACTGAAGCTTTCTTT.

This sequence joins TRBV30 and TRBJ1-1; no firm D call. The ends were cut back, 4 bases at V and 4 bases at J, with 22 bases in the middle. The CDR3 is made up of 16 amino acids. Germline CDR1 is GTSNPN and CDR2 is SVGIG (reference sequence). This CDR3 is CAWTKGPSGLRTEAFF. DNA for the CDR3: TGTGCCTGGACCAAAGGACCCTCGGGGTTACGCACTGAAGCTTTCTTT. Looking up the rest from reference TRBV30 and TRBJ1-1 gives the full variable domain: SQTIHQWPATLVQPVGSPLSLECTVEGTSNPNLYWYRQAAGRGLQLLFYSVGIGQISSEVPQNLSASRPQDRQFILSSKKLLLSDSGFYLCAWTKGPSGLRTEAFFGQGTRLTVV.

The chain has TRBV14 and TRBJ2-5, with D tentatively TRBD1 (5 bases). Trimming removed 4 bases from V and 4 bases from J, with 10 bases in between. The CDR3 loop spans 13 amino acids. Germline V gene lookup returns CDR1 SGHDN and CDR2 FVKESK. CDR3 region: CASSLTGAETQYF. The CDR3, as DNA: TGTGCCAGCAGCCTAACAGGAGCAGAGACCCAGTACTTC.

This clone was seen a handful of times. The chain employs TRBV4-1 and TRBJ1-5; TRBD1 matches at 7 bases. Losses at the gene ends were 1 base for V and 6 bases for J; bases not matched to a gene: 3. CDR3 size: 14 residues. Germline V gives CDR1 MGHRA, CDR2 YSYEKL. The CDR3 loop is CASSQARGSQPQHF. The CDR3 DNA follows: TGCGCCAGCAGCCAAGCCAGGGGGAGTCAGCCCCAGCATTTT.

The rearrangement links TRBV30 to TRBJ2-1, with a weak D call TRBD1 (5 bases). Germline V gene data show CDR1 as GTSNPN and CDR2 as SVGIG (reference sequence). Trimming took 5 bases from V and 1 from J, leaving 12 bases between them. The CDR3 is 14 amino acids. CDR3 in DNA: TGTGCCTGGGCCCGGACACGTTCCTACAATGAGCAGTTCTTC. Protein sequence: CAWARTRSYNEQFF.

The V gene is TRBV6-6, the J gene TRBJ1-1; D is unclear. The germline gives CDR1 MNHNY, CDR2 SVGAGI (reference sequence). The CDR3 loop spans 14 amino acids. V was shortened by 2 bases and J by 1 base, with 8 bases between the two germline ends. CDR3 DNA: TGTGCCAGCAGTTACAGATTACAGAACACTGAAGCTTTCTTT. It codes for CASSYRLQNTEAFF.

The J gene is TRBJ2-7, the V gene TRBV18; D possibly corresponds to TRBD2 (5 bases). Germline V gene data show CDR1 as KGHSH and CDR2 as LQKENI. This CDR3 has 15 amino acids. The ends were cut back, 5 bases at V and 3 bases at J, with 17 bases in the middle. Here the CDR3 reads CASSSSAIAIYEQYV. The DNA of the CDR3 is TGTGCCAGCTCATCCTCAGCGATAGCGATCTACGAGCAGTACGTC.

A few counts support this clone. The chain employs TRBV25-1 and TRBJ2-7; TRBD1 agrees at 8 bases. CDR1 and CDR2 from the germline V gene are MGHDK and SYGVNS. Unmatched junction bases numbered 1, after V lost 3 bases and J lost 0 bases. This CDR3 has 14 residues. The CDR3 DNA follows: TGTGCCAGCAGTGATACAGGGGGCTCCTACGAGCAGTACTTC. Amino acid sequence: CASSDTGGSYEQYF.

This CDR3 is CASSPRQGGTDTQYF. The CDR3, as DNA: TGTGCCAGCAGCCCCCGACAGGGCGGCACAGATACGCAGTATTTT. J is TRBJ2-3 and V is TRBV21-1; TRBD1, the table's D call, lacks a check against the DNA. TRBV21-1 is noted as a pseudogene. The CDR3 sequence is 15 residues long.

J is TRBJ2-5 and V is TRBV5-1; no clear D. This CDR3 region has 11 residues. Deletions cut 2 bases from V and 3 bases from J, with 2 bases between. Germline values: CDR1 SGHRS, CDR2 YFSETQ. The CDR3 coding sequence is TGCGCCAGCAGCTTCGAAGAGACCCAGTACTTC. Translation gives CASSFEETQYF.

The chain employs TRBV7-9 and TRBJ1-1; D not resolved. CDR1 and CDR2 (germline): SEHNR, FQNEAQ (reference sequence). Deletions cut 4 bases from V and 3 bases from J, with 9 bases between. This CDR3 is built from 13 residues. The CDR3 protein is CASSSGLHTEAFF. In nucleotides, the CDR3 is TGTGCCAGCAGCTCCGGGTTGCACACTGAAGCTTTCTTT.